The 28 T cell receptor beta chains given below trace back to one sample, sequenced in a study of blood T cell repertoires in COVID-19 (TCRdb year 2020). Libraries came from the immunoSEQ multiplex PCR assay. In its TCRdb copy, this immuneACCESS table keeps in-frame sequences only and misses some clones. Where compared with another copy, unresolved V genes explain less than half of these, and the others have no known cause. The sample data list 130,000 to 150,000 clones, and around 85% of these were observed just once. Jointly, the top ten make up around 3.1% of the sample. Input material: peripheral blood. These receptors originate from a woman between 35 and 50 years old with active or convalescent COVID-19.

CDR3 sequence: CASTPNRASSQPQHF. DNA of the CDR3: TGTGCCAGTACCCCCAACAGGGCCTCGAGCCAGCCCCAGCATTTT. The chain uses TRBV19 and TRBJ1-5; TRBD1 might be the D (6 bases). Trimming cost V 7 bases and J 7 bases, with 20 bases left between them. This CDR3 has 15 residues. Germline-derived CDR1 and CDR2 are LNHDA and SQIVND (reference sequence).

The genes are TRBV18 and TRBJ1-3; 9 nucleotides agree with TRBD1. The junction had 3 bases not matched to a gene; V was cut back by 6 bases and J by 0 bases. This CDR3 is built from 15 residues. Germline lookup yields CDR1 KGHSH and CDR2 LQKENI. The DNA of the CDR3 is TGTGCCAGCTCTCGGACAGGGGACTCTGGAAACACCATATATTTT. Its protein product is CASSRTGDSGNTIYF.

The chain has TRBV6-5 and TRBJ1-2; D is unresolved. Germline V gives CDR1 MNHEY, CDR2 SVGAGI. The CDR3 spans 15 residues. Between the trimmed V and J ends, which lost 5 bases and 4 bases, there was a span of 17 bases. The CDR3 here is CASSPLQAAFYGYTF. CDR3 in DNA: TGTGCCAGCAGTCCCCTCCAGGCCGCCTTCTATGGCTACACCTTC.

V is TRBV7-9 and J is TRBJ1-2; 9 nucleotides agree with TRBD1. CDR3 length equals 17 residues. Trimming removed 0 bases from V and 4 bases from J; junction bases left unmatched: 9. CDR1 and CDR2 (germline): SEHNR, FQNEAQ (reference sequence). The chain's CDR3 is CASSLAGGQGSSYGYTF. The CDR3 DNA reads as TGTGCCAGCAGCTTAGCGGGGGGACAGGGCAGCTCCTATGGCTACACCTTC.

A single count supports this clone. This CDR3 reads CASSFPGGPDEQYF. CDR3 in DNA: TGTGCCAGCAGCTTTCCGGGAGGGCCCGACGAGCAGTACTTC. This rearrangement joins TRBV11-2 to TRBJ2-7; 8 nucleotides agree with TRBD2. This CDR3 region has 14 residues. The germline CDR1 and CDR2 sequences are SGHAT and FQNNGV. V lost 3 bases, J lost 5 bases, and 6 bases stayed unmatched.

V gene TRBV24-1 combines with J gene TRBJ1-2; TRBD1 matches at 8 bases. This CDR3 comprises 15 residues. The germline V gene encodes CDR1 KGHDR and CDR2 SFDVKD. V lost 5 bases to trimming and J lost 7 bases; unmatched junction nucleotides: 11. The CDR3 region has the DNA TGTGCCACCAGTGGGCAGGGGGCAATTTCGGGTGGCTACACCTTC. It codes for CATSGQGAISGGYTF.

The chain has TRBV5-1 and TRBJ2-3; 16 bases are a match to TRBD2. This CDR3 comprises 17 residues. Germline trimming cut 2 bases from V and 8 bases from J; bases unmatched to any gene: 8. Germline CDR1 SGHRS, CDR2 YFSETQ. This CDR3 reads CASSFTGTSGGAGTQYF. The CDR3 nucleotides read TGCGCCAGCAGCTTCACCGGGACTAGCGGGGGGGCCGGTACGCAGTATTTT.

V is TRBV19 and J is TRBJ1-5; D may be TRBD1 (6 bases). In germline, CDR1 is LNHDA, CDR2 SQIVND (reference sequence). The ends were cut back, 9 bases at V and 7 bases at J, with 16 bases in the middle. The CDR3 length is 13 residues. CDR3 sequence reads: CASSFGGGQPQHF. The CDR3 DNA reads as TGTGCCAGCTCATTCGGGGGGGGCCAGCCCCAGCATTTT.

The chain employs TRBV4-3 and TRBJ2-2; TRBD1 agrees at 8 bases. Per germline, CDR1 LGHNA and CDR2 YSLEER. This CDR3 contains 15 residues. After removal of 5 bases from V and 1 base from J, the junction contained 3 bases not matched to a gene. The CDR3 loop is CASSYGTGNTGELFF. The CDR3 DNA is TGCGCCAGCAGCTACGGGACAGGGAACACCGGGGAGCTGTTTTTT.

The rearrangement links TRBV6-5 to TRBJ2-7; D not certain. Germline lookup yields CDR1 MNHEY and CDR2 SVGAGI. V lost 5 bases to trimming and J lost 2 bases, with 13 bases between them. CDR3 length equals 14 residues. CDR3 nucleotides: TGTGCCAGCAGTCTTGAACATCCCGCCTACGAGCAGTACTTC. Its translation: CASSLEHPAYEQYF.

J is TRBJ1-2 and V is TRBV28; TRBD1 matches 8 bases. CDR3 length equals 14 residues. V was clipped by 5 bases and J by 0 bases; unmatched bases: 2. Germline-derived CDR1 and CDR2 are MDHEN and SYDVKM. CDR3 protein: CASSRQGPNYGYTF. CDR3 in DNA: TGTGCCAGCAGTAGACAGGGGCCTAACTATGGCTACACCTTC.

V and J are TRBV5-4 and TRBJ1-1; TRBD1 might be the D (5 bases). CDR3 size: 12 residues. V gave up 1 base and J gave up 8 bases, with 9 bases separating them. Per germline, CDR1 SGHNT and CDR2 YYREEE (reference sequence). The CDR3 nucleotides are TGTGCCAGCAGCTTGTGGAACAGGGAAGCTTTCTTT. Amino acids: CASSLWNREAFF. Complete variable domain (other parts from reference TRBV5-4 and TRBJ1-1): ETGVTQSPTHLIKTRGQQVTLRCSSQSGHNTVSWYQQALGQGPQFIFQYYREEENGRGNFPPRFSGLQFPNYSSELNVNALELDDSALYLCASSLWNREAFFGQGTRLTVV.

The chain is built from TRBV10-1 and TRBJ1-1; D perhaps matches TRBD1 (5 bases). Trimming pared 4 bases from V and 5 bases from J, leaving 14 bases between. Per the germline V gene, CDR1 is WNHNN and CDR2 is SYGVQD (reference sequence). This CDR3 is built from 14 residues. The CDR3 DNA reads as TGCGCCAGCAGTGTAAAACGGGAGGGGACTGAAGCTTTCTTT. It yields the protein CASSVKREGTEAFF.

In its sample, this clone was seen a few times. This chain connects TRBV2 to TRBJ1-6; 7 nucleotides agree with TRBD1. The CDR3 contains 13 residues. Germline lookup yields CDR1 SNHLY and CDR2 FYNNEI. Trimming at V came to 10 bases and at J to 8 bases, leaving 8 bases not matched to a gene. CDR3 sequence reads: CATMGDSYSPLHF. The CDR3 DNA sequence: TGTGCCACCATGGGGGACAGTTATTCACCCCTCCACTTT.

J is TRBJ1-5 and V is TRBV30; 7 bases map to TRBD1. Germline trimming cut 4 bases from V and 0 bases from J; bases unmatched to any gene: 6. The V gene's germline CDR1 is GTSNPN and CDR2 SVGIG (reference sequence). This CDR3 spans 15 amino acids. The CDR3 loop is CAWTPGQLSNQPQHF. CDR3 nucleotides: TGTGCCTGGACCCCGGGACAGCTTAGCAATCAGCCCCAGCATTTT.

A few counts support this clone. The DNA of the CDR3 is TGTGCCAGCAGTTCTGTCCCGGGACAGAAGGCTGGCTACACCTTC. Translating gives CASSSVPGQKAGYTF. The chain joins TRBV27 to TRBJ1-2, with 7 positions matching TRBD1. V lost 4 bases, J lost 7 bases, and 12 bases stayed unmatched. CDR3 length equals 15 residues. Germline V lookup: CDR1 MNHEY, CDR2 SMNVEV (reference sequence).

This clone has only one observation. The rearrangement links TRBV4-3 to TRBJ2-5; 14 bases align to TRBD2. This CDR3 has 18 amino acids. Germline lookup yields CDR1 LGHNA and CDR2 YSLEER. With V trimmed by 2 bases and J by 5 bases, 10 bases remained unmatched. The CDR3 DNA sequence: TGCGCCAGCAGCCAACGGGGACTAGCGGGAGTCGGGTCGGAGACCCAGTACTTC. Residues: CASSQRGLAGVGSETQYF.

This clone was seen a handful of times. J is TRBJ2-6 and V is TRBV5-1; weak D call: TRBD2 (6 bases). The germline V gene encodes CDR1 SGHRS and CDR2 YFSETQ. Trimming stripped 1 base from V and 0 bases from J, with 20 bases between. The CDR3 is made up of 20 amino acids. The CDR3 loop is CASSLRISSGSDSGANVLTF. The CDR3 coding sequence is TGCGCCAGCAGCTTGCGGATCTCGAGCGGGTCCGACTCTGGGGCCAACGTCCTGACTTTC.

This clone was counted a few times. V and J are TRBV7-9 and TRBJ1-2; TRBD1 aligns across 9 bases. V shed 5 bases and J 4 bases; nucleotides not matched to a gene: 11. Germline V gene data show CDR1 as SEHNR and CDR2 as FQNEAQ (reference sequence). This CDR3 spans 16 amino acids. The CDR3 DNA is TGTGCCAGCAGCCCCCCGCCGGGACAGGGAAGCTATGGCTACACCTTC. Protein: CASSPPPGQGSYGYTF.

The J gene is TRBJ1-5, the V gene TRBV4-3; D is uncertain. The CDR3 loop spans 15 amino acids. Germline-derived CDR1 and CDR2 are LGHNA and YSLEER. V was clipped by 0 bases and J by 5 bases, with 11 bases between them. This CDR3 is CASSQEWQSHQPQHF. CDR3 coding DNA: TGCGCCAGCAGCCAAGAGTGGCAGTCCCATCAGCCCCAGCATTTT.

CDR3 residues: CASIGGSAAYEQYF. Written as DNA, the CDR3 is TGTGCCAGCATAGGCGGGTCGGCGGCCTACGAGCAGTACTTC. This chain uses TRBV2 with TRBJ2-7, with D maybe TRBD2 (5 bases). The CDR3 has 14 residues. Looked up from germline, CDR1 is SNHLY and CDR2 is FYNNEI. Trimming stripped 7 bases from V and 2 bases from J, with 15 bases between.

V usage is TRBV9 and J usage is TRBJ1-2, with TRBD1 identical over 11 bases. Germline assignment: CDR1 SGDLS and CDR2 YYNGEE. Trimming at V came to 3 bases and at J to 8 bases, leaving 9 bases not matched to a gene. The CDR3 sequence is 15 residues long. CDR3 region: CASSASGQGAVGYTF. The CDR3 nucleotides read TGTGCCAGCAGCGCGAGTGGACAGGGGGCTGTAGGCTACACCTTC. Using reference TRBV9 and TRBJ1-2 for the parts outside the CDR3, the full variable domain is DSGVTQTPKHLITATGQRVTLRCSPRSGDLSVYWYQQSLDQGLQFLIQYYNGEERAKGNILERFSAQQFPDLHSELNLSSLELGDSALYFCASSASGQGAVGYTFGSGTRLTVV.

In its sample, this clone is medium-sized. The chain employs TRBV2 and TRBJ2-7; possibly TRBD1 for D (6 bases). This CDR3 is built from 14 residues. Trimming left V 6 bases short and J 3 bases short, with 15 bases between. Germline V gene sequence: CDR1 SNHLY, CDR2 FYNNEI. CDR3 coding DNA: TGTGCCAGCAGCTCAAAGAAGGGGGTCTACGAGCAGTACTTC. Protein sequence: CASSSKKGVYEQYF.

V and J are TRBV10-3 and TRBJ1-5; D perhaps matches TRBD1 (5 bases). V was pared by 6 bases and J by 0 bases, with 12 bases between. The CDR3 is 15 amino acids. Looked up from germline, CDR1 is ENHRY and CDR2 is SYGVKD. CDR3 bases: TGTGCCATCAGCGACTCAGGGCTTAGCAATCAGCCCCAGCATTTT. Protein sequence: CAISDSGLSNQPQHF.

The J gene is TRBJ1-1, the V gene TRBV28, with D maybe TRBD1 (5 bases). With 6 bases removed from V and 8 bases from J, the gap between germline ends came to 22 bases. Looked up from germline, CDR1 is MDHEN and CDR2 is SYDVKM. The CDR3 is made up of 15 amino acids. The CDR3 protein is CASRTGFWGQPEAFF. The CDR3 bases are TGTGCCAGCAGGACCGGGTTTTGGGGCCAACCGGAAGCTTTCTTT. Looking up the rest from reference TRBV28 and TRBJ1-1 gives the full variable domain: DVKVTQSSRYLVKRTGEKVFLECVQDMDHENMFWYRQDPGLGLRLIYFSYDVKMKEKGDIPEGYSVSREKKERFSLILESASTNQTSMYLCASRTGFWGQPEAFFGQGTRLTVV.

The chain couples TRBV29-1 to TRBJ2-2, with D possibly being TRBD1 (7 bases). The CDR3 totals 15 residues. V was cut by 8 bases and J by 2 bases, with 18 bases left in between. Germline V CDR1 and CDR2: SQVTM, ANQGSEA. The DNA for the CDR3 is TGCAGCCCCCGCGGAGGGGGCGAAAACACCGGGGAGCTGTTTTTT. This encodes CSPRGGGENTGELFF.

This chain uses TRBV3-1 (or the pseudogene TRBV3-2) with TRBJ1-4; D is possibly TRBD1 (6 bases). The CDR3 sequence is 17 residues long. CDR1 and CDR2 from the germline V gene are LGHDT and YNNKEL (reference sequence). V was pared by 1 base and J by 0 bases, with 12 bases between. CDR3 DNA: TGTGCCAGCAGCCAAGTGGAGACAGGTTCAACTAATGAAAAACTGTTTTTT. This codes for CASSQVETGSTNEKLFF.

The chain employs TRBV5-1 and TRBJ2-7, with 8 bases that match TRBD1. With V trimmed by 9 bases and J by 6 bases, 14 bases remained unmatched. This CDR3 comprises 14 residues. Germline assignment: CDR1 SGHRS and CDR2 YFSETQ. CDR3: CATAGGTGGPEQYF. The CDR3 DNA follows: TGCGCCACCGCGGGCGGGACAGGCGGCCCCGAGCAGTACTTC.